A single sample gave rise to the 13 T cell receptor beta chains below, sequenced in a study of shared clonotypes between healthy human individuals. Repertoires were generated with immunoSEQ multiplex PCR, while TCRdb's copy carries only in-frame clones and drops some. The data contain around 2.5 million clones, over 85% of them seen just once; the ten biggest clones take up 0.36%. The sequenced material came from naive CD4+ T cells from PBMCs. As to subset: CD45RA+ positively selected. These receptors all stem from a young man in good health. Some clones in this sample may be carry-over from other donors' samples.

V gene TRBV9 combines with J gene TRBJ2-2; D is possibly TRBD1 (7 bases). Trimming shortened V by 3 bases and J by 6 bases, and 15 bases separated the two germline ends. The CDR3 loop spans 15 amino acids. Germline V lookup: CDR1 SGDLS, CDR2 YYNGEE. CDR3 nucleotides: TGTGCCAGCAGCGCCCTCACAGGGGAGGCCGGGGAGCTGTTTTTT. The encoded protein is CASSALTGEAGELFF.

This clone was seen only once. This chain links TRBV29-1 with TRBJ2-7; TRBD2 agrees at 8 bases. Trimming took 4 bases from V and 5 from J; bases not matched to a gene: 10. CDR1 and CDR2 from the germline V gene are SQVTM and ANQGSEA. The CDR3 contains 14 residues. As DNA, the CDR3 is TGCAGCGTTGCGGGCAGCGGGAGAGACGACGAGCAGTACTTC. Translated, it gives CSVAGSGRDDEQYF.

The chain is built from TRBV2 and TRBJ2-7; 11 positions agree with TRBD2. With V trimmed by 6 bases and J by 6 bases, 7 bases remained unmatched. CDR1 SNHLY and CDR2 FYNNEI come from the germline V gene. The CDR3 extends over 14 amino acids. In DNA form, the CDR3 reads TGTGCCAGCAGCCCTACTAGCGGGAGAGGCGAGCAGTACTTC. This encodes CASSPTSGRGEQYF.

The CDR3 DNA reads as TGCGCCAGCAGCTTGGGTTTGGAGCGTGACACACCCGGGGAGCTGTTTTTT. It specifies CASSLGLERDTPGELFF. The J gene is TRBJ2-2, the V gene TRBV5-1; D is undetermined. Germline loops: CDR1 SGHRS, CDR2 YFSETQ. V shed 0 bases and J shed 6 bases, with 18 bases lying between them. The CDR3 length is 17 residues.

This chain links TRBV5-1 with TRBJ2-1, with D perhaps TRBD1 (7 bases). Between the trimmed V and J ends, which lost 4 bases and 9 bases, there was a span of 20 bases. From germline, CDR1 is SGHRS and CDR2 YFSETQ. CDR3 length equals 15 residues. The CDR3 here is CASSPGGAQGGEQFF. CDR3 nucleotides: TGCGCCAGCAGCCCCGGAGGGGCCCAGGGGGGTGAGCAGTTCTTC.

The chain uses TRBV6-1 and TRBJ1-2; no clear D. Germline-derived CDR1 and CDR2 are MNHNS and SASEGT. V lost 1 base, J lost 8 bases, and 11 bases lay in between. The CDR3 is 13 amino acids. The CDR3 region has the DNA TGTGCCAGCAGTGAAGTGGGGATGTGGGGCTACACCTTC. Translating gives CASSEVGMWGYTF.

Concerning this clone itself: This CDR3 is also generated by other DNA sequences in the sample. The chain is built from TRBV27 and TRBJ1-1; 7 nucleotides line up with TRBD1. The CDR3 is made up of 14 amino acids. Germline V CDR1 and CDR2: MNHEY, SMNVEV (reference sequence). J lost 0 bases, V lost 3 bases, and 1 base had no gene match. The CDR3 loop reads CASSFRGMNTEAFF. The CDR3 DNA sequence: TGTGCCAGCAGTTTCAGGGGGATGAACACTGAAGCTTTCTTT.

This chain links TRBV2 with TRBJ1-2; the D gene is possibly TRBD1 (5 bases). The germline CDR1 and CDR2 sequences are SNHLY and FYNNEI. This CDR3 contains 13 residues. V lost 8 bases, J lost 2 bases, and 12 bases lay in between. The CDR3 bases are TGTGCCAGCTTGGGACGGGGCAACTATGGCTACACCTTC. Its protein product is CASLGRGNYGYTF.

V usage is TRBV5-1 and J usage is TRBJ1-1, with D perhaps TRBD1 (6 bases). Germline V gives CDR1 SGHRS, CDR2 YFSETQ. The V end was cut by 4 bases, the J end by 1 base, with 14 bases between. There are 15 residues in the CDR3. CDR3 loop: CASSPLQGANTEAFF. The CDR3 DNA sequence: TGCGCCAGCAGCCCGCTACAGGGAGCGAACACTGAAGCTTTCTTT.

V gene TRBV9 combines with J gene TRBJ1-3; D remains ambiguous. There are 14 residues in the CDR3. Germline V CDR1 and CDR2: SGDLS, YYNGEE. V was clipped by 0 bases and J by 1 base, with 5 bases between them. CDR3 sequence: CASSVELSGNTIYF. The CDR3 DNA reads TGTGCCAGCAGCGTAGAACTGTCTGGAAACACCATATATTTT.

Comment on this clone: Other DNA sequences from this sample encode an identical CDR3 as well. The chain uses TRBV28 and TRBJ2-7; the D gene is possibly TRBD2 (7 bases). This CDR3 is built from 15 residues. V lost 5 bases and J lost 3, with 17 bases in between. Germline V CDR1 and CDR2: MDHEN, SYDVKM. The DNA for the CDR3 is TGTGCCAGCAGTCCCCCCGGGGGGCTTAGCTACGAGCAGTACTTC. Translating gives CASSPPGGLSYEQYF.

This chain joins TRBV18 and TRBJ1-2, with 8 nucleotides matching TRBD1. The CDR3 is 13 amino acids. The V segment lost 6 bases and the J segment 7 bases; nucleotides outside the gene matches: 7. Germline V gives CDR1 KGHSH, CDR2 LQKENI. The CDR3 here is CASSQDREGGYTF. CDR3 in DNA: TGTGCCAGCTCCCAGGACAGGGAGGGTGGCTACACCTTC.

This chain links TRBV7-3 with TRBJ1-1; maybe TRBD1 (6 bases). Trimming shortened V by 5 bases and J by 3 bases, and 16 bases separated the two germline ends. The germline gives CDR1 SGHTA, CDR2 FQGTGA. The CDR3 is made up of 15 amino acids. The CDR3 nucleotides read TGTGCCAGCAGCGCGTTACAGGGAGGATACACTGAAGCTTTCTTT. Protein: CASSALQGGYTEAFF.